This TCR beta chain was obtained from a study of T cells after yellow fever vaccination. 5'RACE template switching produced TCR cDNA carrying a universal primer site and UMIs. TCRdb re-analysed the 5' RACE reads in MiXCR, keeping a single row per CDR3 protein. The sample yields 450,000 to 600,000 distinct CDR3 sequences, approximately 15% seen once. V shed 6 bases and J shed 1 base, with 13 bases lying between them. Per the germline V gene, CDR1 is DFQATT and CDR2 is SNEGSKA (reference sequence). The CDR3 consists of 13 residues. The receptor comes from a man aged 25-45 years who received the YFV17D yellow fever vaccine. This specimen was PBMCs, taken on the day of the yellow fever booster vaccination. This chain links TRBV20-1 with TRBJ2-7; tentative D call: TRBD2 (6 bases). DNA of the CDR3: TGCAGTGCAGCCGGGACTGGGTCCTACGAGCAGTACTTC. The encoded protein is CSAAGTGSYEQYF.